Sequencing of this TCR beta chain was carried out in a study of blood T cell repertoires in COVID-19. Some clones are missing from TCRdb's copy, which holds only in-frame ones; the method was immunoSEQ multiplex PCR. The data show around 74,000 clones, 70% to 90% seen once. Germline trimming cut 1 base from V and 4 bases from J; bases unmatched to any gene: 15. This CDR3 spans 18 amino acids. The germline V gene encodes CDR1 SQVTM and CDR2 ANQGSEA. The genes are TRBV29-1 and TRBJ2-3; 9 bases map to TRBD2. This clonotype was obtained from a man aged 25 to 45 with acute or convalescent COVID-19. The sequenced sample consisted of peripheral blood. The CDR3 sequence: CSVEVAGTSRSRADTQYF. The DNA for the CDR3 is TGCAGCGTTGAAGTGGCGGGGACTAGCCGCTCGAGGGCAGATACGCAGTATTTT.